This entry features one TCR beta chain sequence. Its specific antigen is unknown. No per-base quality is available; no much larger clone lies one base away. This record belongs to a study of T cell responses to AZD1222 COVID-19 vaccine (dated by TCRdb to about 2021). About the study as a whole: TCR sequencing was performed for about 250 trial participants, of whom about 200 were given two doses of AZD1222 and around 25 were given two doses of MenACWY control vaccine. Trial participants were enrolled by age into 18-55, 56-69 and 70-plus year subgroups, with roughly 150, 30 and 60 TCR-sequenced participants respectively.

Overall results and qualifications from the work: Participants were mostly white British, with more females than males. The authors suggested clonal diversity may have been underestimated. Reportedly, almost half of the unique spike-specific TCRs recognized epitopes lying outside the regions that are mutated in the B.1.351 and B.1.1.7 variants. The whole spike protein was spanned by vaccine-associated CD4 TCRs, and dominant responses were seen in regions 160-218 and 743-854. Conclusions about previously exposed vaccinees are limited, since just a handful of AZD1222 recipients were seropositive for SARS-CoV-2 at baseline. After two AZD1222 doses, spike-specific TCR breadth and depth were significantly higher than at day 0 and than in MenACWY recipients. Because no samples from the day 14 peak response were available, repertoires could be characterized only after the peak T cell response. The 56-69-year group was small, and its depth increase did not reach significance, likely because of low power.

The CDR3 regions of human TCRbeta chains were subjected to immunosequencing. In the authors' own workflow: TCRs in the repertoires were matched against a reference library of SARS-CoV-2-specific TCRs that had been generated with the MIRA antigen-specificity platform. Breadth was defined as the fraction of unique TCRs that were SARS-CoV-2-associated, and depth was defined as the fraction of total T cells that were SARS-CoV-2-associated. Using the MIRA data, every spike-specific TCR was mapped to the spike region that the TCR reacted to and assigned to either a CD4 or a CD8 class. Log10-transformed breadth and depth values were compared by one-way ANOVA with Sidak's multiple comparisons tests. TCRdb carries this immuneACCESS record with in-frame sequences only. Its versions omit some clonotypes, under half of them owing to an unresolved V gene in the studies checked, with the rest unexplained. That table gives V, J and clone size, and the DNA gave D and trimming. This sample gives around 35,000 clones in total; more than 75% of them show up just once. The ten largest clones represent approximately 9.9% of the sample.

This specimen's time point label, per the study, means: about 28 days (+/-7) after the second vaccine dose. AZD1222 recipients whose second dose came at about 4 weeks and those whose second dose came at about 12 weeks were combined into one group, since spike-specific TCR depth and breadth did not differ between the two schedules. The vaccinee samples were drawn from two UK trials, COV001 and COV002, one of which was a single-blind randomized controlled phase 2/3 trial testing AZD1222 (ChAdOx1 nCoV-19) in healthy adults. For TCRbeta chain sequencing, PBMC samples were collected from trial participants at day 0 and at day 28 after the second dose. Including cysteine and phenylalanine, the CDR3 has 14 amino acids. The retained sequence is limited to the CDR3, 42 bases, with the frame set at the first base. CDR1 and CDR2, looked up from the germline V gene, are SGHRS and YFSETQ. From V the trimming removes 6 bases and from J it removes 2 bases, while the gene matches leave 5 bases of the junction unaccounted for.

Sample: peripheral blood, taken 28 days after the second AZD1222 dose. This TCR was sampled from an adult who received the AZD1222 COVID-19 vaccine. The V and J segments used are TRBV5-1 and TRBJ2-7; 10 central nucleotides agree with TRBD1. The sequenced DNA is TGCGCCAGCACCCGACAGGGGGCAGCCTACGAGCAGTACTTC. Its protein reads: CASTRQGAAYEQYF. With the rest looked up from the reference TRBV5-1 and TRBJ2-7 genes rather than sequenced, the full variable domain is KAGVTQTPRYLIKTRGQQVTLSCSPISGHRSVSWYQQTPGQGLQFLFEYFSETQRNKGNFPGRFSGRQFSNSRSEMNVSTLELGDSALYLCASTRQGAAYEQYFGPGTRLTVT.